This entry lists 17 T cell receptor beta chains sequenced from one sample in a study of low-dose radiotherapy and immunotherapy resistance in tumors. The time point: before trial treatment. TRAV- and TRBV-specific primers, spanning alpha and beta chains, primed first-strand cDNA. TCRs underwent 20 PCR cycles of amplification with a constant-region primer and V-primer adapter. Each CDR3 protein gets one entry after TCRdb re-called the reads with MiXCR. This sample has approximately 70,000 distinct CDR3 sequences, with roughly 30% found just once. Here the sequenced sample was PBMCs, taken before treatment. The receptors derive from a female donor with ovarian cancer.

This clonotype showed up many times. V is TRBV15 and J is TRBJ2-3; 8 bases are shared with TRBD2. The CDR3 has 16 residues. The V gene's germline CDR1 is LNHNV and CDR2 YYDKDF (reference sequence). The V and J ends lost 8 bases and 8 bases, in that order; junction bases with no gene match: 18. CDR3 sequence: CATSRGGSTRMGTQYF. For the CDR3, the DNA is TGTGCCACCTCCCGGGGGGGCTCTACCCGTATGGGTACGCAGTATTTT.

V is TRBV5-1 and J is TRBJ2-3; D gene unclear. This CDR3 spans 14 amino acids. Germline values: CDR1 SGHRS, CDR2 YFSETQ. Trimming left V 1 base short and J 4 bases short, with 10 bases between. The CDR3 bases are TGCGCCAGCAGCTTGTTACCGGTCCCAGATACGCAGTATTTT. Its translation is CASSLLPVPDTQYF.

This clonotype was recorded at least ten times. The chain uses TRBV4-1 and TRBJ2-2; D unresolved. Germline V CDR1 and CDR2: MGHRA, YSYEKL. The V and J ends lost 2 bases and 0 bases respectively, with 7 bases between them. The CDR3 totals 15 residues. The CDR3 DNA reads TGCGCCAGCAGCCAACGTCAACCGAACACCGGGGAGCTGTTTTTT. Its translation: CASSQRQPNTGELFF.

In nucleotides, the CDR3 is TGTGCCAGCAGCGTAGGGACAGGGAAGAACACCGGGGAGCTGTTTTTT. Translating it yields CASSVGTGKNTGELFF. V is TRBV9 and J is TRBJ2-2, with 8 bases aligning to TRBD1. CDR3 length: 16 amino acids. Germline CDR1 reads SGDLS; CDR2 reads YYNGEE. Unmatched junction bases numbered 2, after V lost 0 bases and J lost 1 base.

This clonotype was picked up many times. The CDR3 sequence: CAISYDRDRELFF. The CDR3 nucleotides are TGTGCCATCAGTTACGACAGGGATAGGGAGCTGTTTTTT. The gene calls are TRBV10-3 and TRBJ2-2; 7 nucleotides align to TRBD1. The germline CDR1 and CDR2 sequences are ENHRY and SYGVKD. With V trimmed by 5 bases and J by 9 bases, 6 bases remained unmatched. The CDR3 sequence is 13 residues long.

The chain couples TRBV24-1 to TRBJ2-7, with 10 bases fitting TRBD1. This CDR3 has 15 residues. The germline V gene encodes CDR1 KGHDR and CDR2 SFDVKD. Trimming at V came to 8 bases and at J to 3 bases, leaving 9 bases not matched to a gene. The CDR3 coding sequence is TGTGCCACCACTCGGACAGGGGGGGCCCTCTACGAGCAGTACTTC. Its translation: CATTRTGGALYEQYF.

In regard to this clonotype: It is likely a read error: a sequence one base away is far more abundant. This chain connects TRBV13 to TRBJ2-2; 9 bases align to TRBD2. This CDR3 is built from 16 residues. The germline gives CDR1 PRHDT, CDR2 FYEKMQ (reference sequence). As DNA, the CDR3 is TGTGCCAGCAGCGCGGGACTAGCAGCTAACACCGGGGCGCTGTTTTTT. Protein: CASSAGLAANTGALFF.

The chain recombines TRBV18 with TRBJ1-1; a possible D gene is TRBD1 (5 bases). The germline V gene encodes CDR1 KGHSH and CDR2 LQKENI. V was shortened by 2 bases and J by 6 bases, with 10 bases between the two germline ends. CDR3 length equals 13 residues. The chain's CDR3 is CASSPSGWAEAFF. In DNA form, the CDR3 reads TGTGCCAGCTCACCATCAGGGTGGGCTGAAGCTTTCTTT.

This clonotype was recorded many times. V gene TRBV3-1 combines with J gene TRBJ2-1; D gene unclear. The V end was cut by 2 bases, the J end by 6 bases, with 14 bases between. The CDR3 covers 15 residues. Germline assignment: CDR1 LGHDT and CDR2 YNNKEL (reference sequence). CDR3 in amino acids: CASSQPGRSINEQFF. The CDR3, as DNA: TGTGCCAGCAGCCAACCTGGAAGGTCCATCAATGAGCAGTTCTTC.

V gene TRBV7-2 combines with J gene TRBJ2-1; possibly TRBD1 or TRBD2 for D (6 bases each). Between the trimmed V and J ends, which lost 5 bases and 10 bases, there was a span of 18 bases. CDR1 and CDR2 (germline): SGHTA, FQGNSA. This CDR3 has 14 residues. The CDR3 here is CASSSGQMDYEQFF. The CDR3, as DNA: TGTGCCAGCAGCAGTGGACAGATGGACTACGAGCAGTTCTTC.

In its sample, this clonotype was seen many times. The chain uses TRBV6-2 or TRBV6-3 and TRBJ1-1; D is unclear. Trimming removed 2 bases from V and 3 bases from J, with 7 bases in between. The CDR3 loop spans 13 amino acids. CDR1 is MNHEY and CDR2 is SVGEGT in the germline V gene. The CDR3 nucleotides read TGTGCCAGCAGTTACAGTTTCGACACTGAAGCTTTCTTT. Encoded protein: CASSYSFDTEAFF.

The chain employs TRBV14 and TRBJ2-1; D unresolved. V was cut by 1 base and J by 9 bases, with 13 bases left in between. Germline loops: CDR1 SGHDN, CDR2 FVKESK. The CDR3 has 14 amino acids. This CDR3 is CASSQVSRMGEQFF. The CDR3 DNA reads as TGTGCCAGCAGCCAAGTTTCAAGGATGGGTGAGCAGTTCTTC.

This clonotype was picked up many times. V and J are TRBV6-1 and TRBJ2-7; 7 positions agree with TRBD2. The V and J ends lost 5 bases and 2 bases, in that order; junction bases with no gene match: 9. Germline CDR1 MNHNS, CDR2 SASEGT. CDR3 length: 15 residues. CDR3 in DNA: TGTGCCAGCAGTTACTCGGGGGGACTGGCCTACGAGCAGTACTTC. It yields the protein CASSYSGGLAYEQYF.

V and J are TRBV20-1 and TRBJ2-1; a weak D match, TRBD2 (6 bases). V lost 5 bases to trimming and J lost 2 bases, with 16 bases between them. CDR3 length: 15 residues. Germline lookup yields CDR1 DFQATT and CDR2 SNEGSKA (reference sequence). The CDR3 region is CSARDFSGAYNEQFF. The CDR3 bases are TGCAGTGCTCGGGACTTCTCAGGAGCCTACAATGAGCAGTTCTTC.

A remark on this clonotype: One base separates it from a far larger clone, so it is likely a read error. The chain carries TRBV28 and TRBJ2-1; 7 bases map to TRBD2. Losses at the gene ends were 8 bases for V and 4 bases for J; bases not matched to a gene: 11. Germline V CDR1 and CDR2: MDHEN, SYDVKM. This CDR3 is built from 15 residues. The DNA for the CDR3 is TGTGCCAGCGGCAAGGAAAGGGGAGGGTACAATGAGCAGTTCTTC. Protein product: CASGKERGGYNEQFF.

Concerning this clonotype: With a far larger clone one base away, a read error is the likely cause. The CDR3 loop reads CASSLVEGGIYNEQYF. The CDR3 bases are TGCGCCAGCAGCTTGGTTGAGGGGGGGATTTACAATGAGCAGTACTTC. The rearrangement links TRBV5-1 to TRBJ2-4, with D possibly TRBD2 on 7 matching bases. The CDR3 length is 16 residues. Deletions cut 0 bases from V and 13 bases from J, with 23 bases between. Germline values: CDR1 SGHRS, CDR2 YFSETQ.

Points on this clonotype: A much larger clone is a single base away; this may be a read error. V is TRBV5-1 and J is TRBJ2-7, with 9 bases aligning to TRBD1. CDR3 length: 14 amino acids. Germline V gene sequence: CDR1 SGHRS, CDR2 YFSETQ. Here the CDR3 reads CAISWTGASYEQYF. CDR3 nucleotides: TGCGCCATCAGCTGGACAGGGGCCTCCTACGAGCAGTACTTC. The variable domain in full, completed from reference TRBV5-1 and TRBJ2-7, reads KAGVTQTPRYLIKTRGQQVTLSCSPISGHRSVSWYQQTPGQGLQFLFEYFSETQRNKGNFPGRFSGRQFSNSRSEMNVSTLELGDSALYLCAISWTGASYEQYFGPGTRLTVT.